A single sample is the source of the 29 T cell receptor beta chains below, sequenced in a study of T cells in Graves' hyperthyroidism and ophthalmopathy. RNA transcripts gave rise to amplified TCR beta CDR3 regions. The TCR CDR3 was amplified in a first-round RT-PCR using the HTBI primer set. TCRdb re-called the multiplex PCR reads through MiXCR, storing one row per CDR3 protein. Of roughly 700,000 distinct CDR3 sequences in the sample, roughly a third were seen once. The sequencing sample was made of blood. These receptors all come from a woman between 40 and 55 years old with Graves' hyperthyroidism.

This clonotype came up many times. The CDR3 protein is CAIREGYNQPQHF. CDR3 nucleotides: TGTGCCATCCGCGAGGGGTACAATCAGCCCCAGCATTTT. The genes are TRBV10-3 and TRBJ1-5, with D perhaps TRBD1 (5 bases). CDR1 is ENHRY, CDR2 SYGVKD, per germline. This CDR3 region has 13 residues. The V gene lost 8 bases and the J gene lost 3 bases, with 11 bases spanning the gap.

This clonotype was picked up many times. V is TRBV7-9 and J is TRBJ1-4; TRBD1 agrees at 8 bases. The CDR3 is 16 amino acids. The ends lost 5 bases at V and 6 bases at J; junction bases unmatched: 11. CDR1 and CDR2 (germline): SEHNR, FQNEAQ (reference sequence). The CDR3 bases are TGTGCCAGCAGCCTTACCGGGACAGGTGGGGATGAAAAACTGTTTTTT. It specifies CASSLTGTGGDEKLFF.

The chain employs TRBV7-9 and TRBJ2-5; the D gene is possibly TRBD2 (6 bases). CDR1 and CDR2 (germline): SEHNR, FQNEAQ (reference sequence). The V and J ends lost 5 bases and 5 bases respectively, with 18 bases between them. The CDR3 totals 15 residues. The CDR3 reads CASSGSSGGNETQYF. The CDR3, as DNA: TGTGCCAGCAGCGGGAGTAGCGGTGGCAATGAGACCCAGTACTTC.

This clonotype showed up many times. The rearrangement uses TRBV19 and TRBJ1-1; D not resolved. The CDR3 sequence is 13 residues long. V dropped 7 bases and J dropped 4 bases, with 13 bases sitting between them. Germline V lookup: CDR1 LNHDA, CDR2 SQIVND (reference sequence). This CDR3 is CASTLGPSTEAFF. The CDR3, as DNA: TGTGCCAGTACGCTCGGACCCAGCACTGAAGCTTTCTTT. The full variable domain, rest sourced from reference TRBV19 and TRBJ1-1, is DGGITQSPKYLFRKEGQNVTLSCEQNLNHDAMYWYRQDPGQGLRLIYYSQIVNDFQKGDIAEGYSVSREKKESFPLTVTSAQKNPTAFYLCASTLGPSTEAFFGQGTRLTVV.

This chain uses TRBV29-1 with TRBJ2-6; 8 bases fit TRBD1. The CDR3 has 17 residues. The germline V gene has CDR1 SQVTM and CDR2 ANQGSEA. V dropped 5 bases and J dropped 2; count of bases not matched to a gene: 11. The CDR3 DNA reads as TGCAGCGTTCCAACAGGGGGAGTACATACTGGGGCCAACGTCCTGACTTTC. Amino acids: CSVPTGGVHTGANVLTF. Filled out from reference TRBV29-1 and TRBJ2-6, the complete variable domain reads SAVISQKPSRDICQRGTSLTIQCQVDSQVTMMFWYRQQPGQSLTLIATANQGSEATYESGFVIDKFPISRPNLTFSTLTVSNMSPEDSSIYLCSVPTGGVHTGANVLTFGAGSRLTVL.

This clonotype was detected only a few times. The chain couples TRBV7-9 to TRBJ1-6; the D gene is possibly TRBD1 (6 bases). Germline V gene sequence: CDR1 SEHNR, CDR2 FQNEAQ (reference sequence). The CDR3 extends over 19 amino acids. V was clipped by 1 base and J by 9 bases, with 25 bases between them. The CDR3, as DNA: TGTGCCAGCAGCTTAGGGGGGACAAGTGGGGGCGCGTTCTTTTCACCCCTCCACTTT. Amino acid sequence: CASSLGGTSGGAFFSPLHF.

This clonotype was seen a few times. The chain carries TRBV12-3 or TRBV12-4 and TRBJ2-5; 9 bases are shared with TRBD1. The CDR3 has 16 residues. V gave up 6 bases and J gave up 4 bases; unmatched junction bases: 12. CDR3 coding DNA: TGTGCCAGCAGATCCTCCGGGACAGGGTCTTTAGAGACCCAGTACTTC. Residues: CASRSSGTGSLETQYF.

This clonotype was observed a few times. The chain is built from TRBV5-6 and TRBJ1-2; no reliable D call. Germline lookup yields CDR1 SGHDT and CDR2 YYEEEE. The CDR3 has 14 residues. Trimming stripped 0 bases from V and 1 base from J, with 7 bases between. The CDR3 DNA is TGTGCCAGCAGCTTGGGTCAGCGTAACTATGGCTACACCTTC. Its translation: CASSLGQRNYGYTF.

The chain employs TRBV24-1 and TRBJ2-7; the D gene is possibly TRBD1 (6 bases). This CDR3 contains 13 residues. The germline gives CDR1 KGHDR, CDR2 SFDVKD. V was trimmed by 7 bases and J by 2 bases, leaving 11 bases between them. In DNA form, the CDR3 reads TGTGCCACCAGATCAGGGGACACCTACGAGCAGTACTTC. It codes for CATRSGDTYEQYF.

V gene TRBV4-1 combines with J gene TRBJ1-1; D unclear. This CDR3 region has 15 residues. With 0 bases removed from V and 2 bases from J, the gap between germline ends came to 10 bases. In germline, CDR1 is MGHRA, CDR2 YSYEKL. This chain's CDR3 is CASSQDYSKNTEAFF. CDR3 sequence (DNA): TGCGCCAGCAGCCAAGATTACAGCAAAAACACTGAAGCTTTCTTT.

This clonotype was picked up many times. The V and J genes are TRBV19 and TRBJ1-4, with TRBD1 identical over 10 bases. V shed 9 bases, J shed 5 bases, and the junction held 6 bases outside the gene matches. The length of the CDR3 is 14 residues. Germline-derived CDR1 and CDR2 are LNHDA and SQIVND (reference sequence). CDR3 region: CASSPGQGNEKLFF. The DNA of the CDR3 is TGTGCCAGCAGCCCGGGACAGGGGAATGAAAAACTGTTTTTT. The variable domain in full, with the rest retrieved from reference TRBV19 and TRBJ1-4, is DGGITQSPKYLFRKEGQNVTLSCEQNLNHDAMYWYRQDPGQGLRLIYYSQIVNDFQKGDIAEGYSVSREKKESFPLTVTSAQKNPTAFYLCASSPGQGNEKLFFGSGTQLSVL.

About this clonotype itself: A much larger clone lies a single base off, so this may be a read error. V gene TRBV6-4 combines with J gene TRBJ1-1; TRBD1 is a possible D gene (5 bases). The CDR3 contains 13 residues. Germline CDR1 reads MRHNA; CDR2 reads SNTAGT. Deletions cut 3 bases from V and 4 bases from J, with 9 bases between. The CDR3 coding sequence is TGTGCCAGCAGTGATCTTGGGGGCACTGAAGCTTTCTTT. It specifies CASSDLGGTEAFF.

This clonotype was seen ten or more times. J is TRBJ2-7 and V is TRBV7-3; D is unclear. Germline V lookup: CDR1 SGHTA, CDR2 FQGTGA. The CDR3 extends over 14 amino acids. V shed 6 bases and J shed 2 bases, with 14 bases lying between them. CDR3 sequence (DNA): TGTGCCAGCAGTCCCGGGCCGGCGGCCTACGAGCAGTACTTC. It codes for CASSPGPAAYEQYF.

The V and J genes are TRBV19 and TRBJ1-2, with unresolved D. The V and J ends lost 0 bases and 6 bases respectively, with 11 bases between them. CDR1 LNHDA and CDR2 SQIVND come from the germline V gene (reference sequence). This CDR3 region has 14 residues. The CDR3 region is CASSIEPPGHGYTF. The CDR3 DNA reads as TGTGCCAGTAGTATAGAACCCCCCGGCCATGGCTACACCTTC.

V gene TRBV20-1 combines with J gene TRBJ1-1, with a possible D match to TRBD1 (5 bases). V dropped 1 base and J dropped 4 bases, with 16 bases sitting between them. The CDR3 totals 15 residues. Germline-derived CDR1 and CDR2 are DFQATT and SNEGSKA (reference sequence). This CDR3 is CSARVGGARATEAFF. CDR3 DNA sequence: TGCAGTGCTAGAGTCGGCGGGGCCAGGGCCACTGAAGCTTTCTTT.

V is TRBV19 and J is TRBJ2-7; 9 positions match TRBD1. The germline gives CDR1 LNHDA, CDR2 SQIVND (reference sequence). With 7 bases clipped from V and 5 bases from J, the junction kept 6 bases outside the gene matches. The length of the CDR3 is 13 residues. The CDR3 sequence: CASTGTGNNEQYF. CDR3 nucleotide sequence: TGTGCCAGTACCGGGACAGGGAATAACGAGCAGTACTTC.

This clonotype appeared a few times. CDR3 DNA sequence: TGCAGTGCTACTCAAAATCAACCGGGACAGAGAAGGGGTGGCTACACCTTC. This gives the protein CSATQNQPGQRRGGYTF. The chain is built from TRBV20-1 and TRBJ1-2; TRBD1 matches 7 bases. Germline V gene sequence: CDR1 DFQATT, CDR2 SNEGSKA (reference sequence). CDR3 length: 17 amino acids. Losses at the gene ends were 4 bases for V and 7 bases for J; bases not matched to a gene: 21.

The V call is TRBV7-9, the J call TRBJ2-5; D gene uncertain. The J call is doubtful: the DNA matches TRBJ2-1 better. CDR1 and CDR2 (germline): SEHNR, FQNEAQ (reference sequence). The length of the CDR3 is 13 residues. The CDR3 loop is CASSPTPAPEQFF. The CDR3 DNA reads TGTGCCAGCAGCCCCACCCCAGCTCCTGAGCAGTTCTTC.

The V and J genes are TRBV6-5 and TRBJ1-1; 7 nucleotides line up with TRBD1. V shed 7 bases, J shed 7 bases, and the junction held 15 bases outside the gene matches. Germline-derived CDR1 and CDR2 are MNHEY and SVGAGI. The CDR3 is 15 amino acids. As DNA, the CDR3 is TGTGCCAGCAATTGGTCTTCAGGGGGACCGGATGAAGCTTTCTTT. Translating gives CASNWSSGGPDEAFF.

The chain uses TRBV29-1 and TRBJ2-1; no clear D gene. The germline V and J ends were trimmed by 6 bases and 5 bases, with 23 bases remaining between them. This CDR3 region has 16 residues. CDR1 SQVTM and CDR2 ANQGSEA come from the germline V gene. The CDR3 region is CSVEQFVGRVNNEQFF. CDR3 sequence (DNA): TGCAGCGTGGAACAGTTTGTCGGTAGGGTCAACAATGAGCAGTTCTTC.

In this sample, this clonotype turned up many times. This sequence joins TRBV19 and TRBJ1-1, with unresolved D. Trimming cost V 5 bases and J 6 bases, with 13 bases left between them. The V gene's germline CDR1 is LNHDA and CDR2 SQIVND (reference sequence). CDR3 size: 13 residues. The CDR3 sequence: CASSWNERAEAFF. CDR3 in DNA: TGTGCCAGTAGTTGGAACGAGAGGGCTGAAGCTTTCTTT.

J is TRBJ1-5 and V is TRBV4-1; D unresolved. Germline CDR1 is MGHRA and CDR2 is YSYEKL. This CDR3 has 15 residues. V was pared by 0 bases and J by 1 base, with 7 bases between. CDR3 residues: CASSQEWESNQPQHF. Written as DNA, the CDR3 is TGCGCCAGCAGCCAAGAATGGGAGAGCAATCAGCCCCAGCATTTT.

The chain employs TRBV6-1 and TRBJ2-2, with D perhaps matching TRBD2 (5 bases). CDR1 is MNHNS, CDR2 SASEGT, per germline. CDR3 length: 12 residues. Between the trimmed V and J ends, which lost 6 bases and 7 bases, there was a span of 9 bases. The CDR3 is CASRTRDGELFF. DNA for the CDR3: TGTGCCAGCAGGACCCGGGACGGGGAGCTGTTTTTT.

There are many counts of this clonotype. The CDR3, as DNA: TGTGCCAGCACCCAGATCAGGGCCAACTATGGCTACACCTTC. Translation: CASTQIRANYGYTF. The chain uses TRBV12-3 or TRBV12-4 and TRBJ1-2, with D tentatively TRBD1 (5 bases). Trimming cost V 7 bases and J 2 bases, with 14 bases left between them. The CDR3 loop spans 14 amino acids.

A remark on this clonotype: The CDR3 does not close with the conserved phenylalanine or tryptophan, likely indicating a read error. Because the CDR3's place on the DNA is in doubt, the DNA is left out and the CDR3 is given as listed by TCRdb. CDR3 region: CASSIFGSGGAVDI. This chain joins TRBV19 and TRBJ1-1. CDR1 LNHDA and CDR2 SQIVND come from the germline V gene (reference sequence). Inclusive of both ends, the CDR3 amounts to 14 amino acids.

This clonotype was found many times. The V call is TRBV12-3 or TRBV12-4, the J call TRBJ1-1; D is unresolved. V lost 2 bases to trimming and J lost 3 bases, with 7 bases between them. The CDR3 loop spans 13 amino acids. CDR3 amino acids: CASSLRVDTEAFF. As DNA, the CDR3 is TGTGCCAGCAGTTTAAGGGTTGACACTGAAGCTTTCTTT.

Of note for this clonotype: Because it lacks the conserved phenylalanine or tryptophan at the end, this CDR3 is likely a read error. The V call is TRBV20-1, the J call TRBJ2-5; 9 bases match TRBD2. Germline V lookup: CDR1 DFQATT, CDR2 SNEGSKA (reference sequence). This CDR3 contains 14 residues. The CDR3: CRAEGLAGKETQYL. The CDR3 bases are TGCAGGGCGGAGGGGCTAGCGGGGAAAGAGACCCAGTACCTC.

There are a few counts of this clonotype. This sequence joins TRBV19 and TRBJ1-2; tentative D call: TRBD1 (5 bases). Germline CDR1 reads LNHDA; CDR2 reads SQIVND (reference sequence). The length of the CDR3 is 13 residues. The germline V and J ends were trimmed by 3 bases and 2 bases, with 7 bases remaining between them. Written as DNA, the CDR3 is TGTGCCAGTAGTATTCAGGGAAACTATGGCTACACCTTC. This translates into CASSIQGNYGYTF.

This clonotype was counted ten times or more. The chain employs TRBV19 and TRBJ2-7; tentatively, D is TRBD1 or TRBD2 (5 bases each). Germline CDR1 LNHDA, CDR2 SQIVND (reference sequence). The CDR3 runs to 13 residues. With 10 bases removed from V and 0 bases from J, the gap between germline ends came to 13 bases. CDR3 DNA sequence: TGTGCCACGGGGACGGCCAGCTCCTACGAGCAGTACTTC. Its translation is CATGTASSYEQYF.